This TCR beta chain was captured in a study of tumour-infiltrating T cells in Burkitt lymphoma. Study in general: Survival, overall and progression-free, tracked with productive clonality.

The trim removed 1 base at V and 4 bases at J, leaving 3 bases unmatched. The CDR3 length is 15 residues. Germline V lookup: CDR1 LGHNA, CDR2 YNFKEQ. Assay: immunoSEQ multiplex PCR; the TCRdb copy retains only in-frame clones and omits some. This table has about 16,000 clones, 80% appearing once. The receptor was derived from a human donor with diffuse large B-cell lymphoma. The chain has TRBV4-2 and TRBJ2-5; 10 bases are a match to TRBD2. The sequenced sample consisted of tumor tissue. The CDR3 DNA reads TGTGCCAGCAGCCAAGGGACTAGCGGTCCAGAGACCCAGTACTTC. It specifies CASSQGTSGPETQYF.